What follows are 11 T cell receptor beta chains derived from one specimen sequenced in a study of blood T cell repertoires in COVID-19. TCRdb's copy holds only in-frame clones and misses some; the assay was immunoSEQ multiplex PCR. The table has over 150,000 clones, around nine tenths seen once; the top ten hold around 3%. The specimen sequenced was peripheral blood. The receptors originated from a middle-aged man with active or convalescent COVID-19.

The chain employs TRBV10-3 and TRBJ1-2, with D perhaps TRBD1 (5 bases). The CDR3 totals 15 residues. V lost 6 bases and J lost 2, with 16 bases in between. CDR1 ENHRY and CDR2 SYGVKD come from the germline V gene. CDR3 in DNA: TGTGCCATCAGGGGGTGGAGGGGTTCCAACTATGGCTACACCTTC. Amino acid sequence: CAIRGWRGSNYGYTF.

The chain recombines TRBV28 with TRBJ1-3; D is unresolved. Germline CDR1 is MDHEN and CDR2 is SYDVKM. The CDR3 has 13 residues. The germline V and J ends were trimmed by 10 bases and 0 bases, with 10 bases remaining between them. The CDR3 protein is CATRLTSGNTIYF. Here the CDR3 DNA reads TGTGCCACCCGACTGACCTCTGGAAACACCATATATTTT.

This chain joins TRBV7-3 and TRBJ2-3, with a tentative D call TRBD1 (5 bases). The CDR3 length is 15 residues. The V gene's germline CDR1 is SGHTA and CDR2 FQGTGA. V was shortened by 0 bases and J by 0 bases, with 7 bases between the two germline ends. The CDR3 DNA reads as TGTGCCAGCAGCTTAACTGACAGAAGCACAGATACGCAGTATTTT. Its protein is CASSLTDRSTDTQYF.

This clone was detected only a few times. The chain employs TRBV3-1 (or the pseudogene TRBV3-2) and TRBJ1-4, with D perhaps TRBD1 (5 bases). The CDR3 length is 12 residues. The V gene lost 3 bases and the J gene lost 7 bases, with 6 bases spanning the gap. Germline V gene lookup returns CDR1 LGHDT and CDR2 YNNKEL (reference sequence). This chain's CDR3 is CASSHRVEKLFF. In DNA, the CDR3 is TGTGCCAGCAGCCACAGGGTTGAAAAACTGTTTTTT.

V gene TRBV15 combines with J gene TRBJ1-6; 7 bases line up with TRBD1. The CDR3 length is 15 residues. Trimming at V came to 1 base and at J to 7 bases, leaving 4 bases not matched to a gene. Germline V gene lookup returns CDR1 LNHNV and CDR2 YYDKDF (reference sequence). The CDR3 nucleotides read TGTGCCACCAGCAGAGGGACAGGCGCCAATTCACCCCTCCACTTT. This sequence encodes CATSRGTGANSPLHF.

V is TRBV27 and J is TRBJ2-7, with 8 bases aligning to TRBD1. V was clipped by 5 bases and J by 5 bases; unmatched bases: 8. CDR3 size: 14 residues. Germline V CDR1 and CDR2: MNHEY, SMNVEV (reference sequence). Written as DNA, the CDR3 is TGTGCCAGCAGTCCAGGGGGCTGGTTGGACGAGCAGTACTTC. It yields the protein CASSPGGWLDEQYF.

This clone was seen once. The rearrangement joins TRBV12-3 or TRBV12-4 to TRBJ2-7; D is possibly TRBD1 (6 bases). The V end was cut by 6 bases, the J end by 1 base, with 7 bases between. The CDR3 is made up of 12 amino acids. CDR3 nucleotide sequence: TGTGCCAGCAGCAGGGGTTCCTACGAGCAGTACTTC. It is translated as CASSRGSYEQYF.

This chain connects TRBV30 to TRBJ2-5; TRBD2 agrees at 8 bases. The CDR3 runs 18 residues. The V gene's germline CDR1 is GTSNPN and CDR2 SVGIG (reference sequence). The J segment lost 2 bases and the V segment lost 1 base, leaving 15 bases of the junction unmatched. In DNA, the CDR3 is TGTGCCTGGAGTGACCACCCAATAGCGGGGCCTACACAAGAGACCCAGTACTTC. This codes for CAWSDHPIAGPTQETQYF.

The gene calls are TRBV7-9 and TRBJ2-5; 11 bases are shared with TRBD1. Germline V gene sequence: CDR1 SEHNR, CDR2 FQNEAQ (reference sequence). The CDR3 sequence is 15 residues long. V was clipped by 4 bases and J by 7 bases; unmatched bases: 8. Written as DNA, the CDR3 is TGTGCCAGCAGCTCCGAGGGACAGGGGGTGGGGACCCAGTACTTC. This sequence encodes CASSSEGQGVGTQYF. Together with reference TRBV7-9 and TRBJ2-5, the CDR3 gives the full variable domain: DTGVSQNPRHKITKRGQNVTFRCDPISEHNRLYWYRQTLGQGPEFLTYFQNEAQLEKSRLLSDRFSAERPKGSFSTLEIQRTEQGDSAMYLCASSSEGQGVGTQYFGPGTRLLVL.

The rearrangement links TRBV19 to TRBJ2-7; D is uncertain. The CDR3 runs to 13 residues. CDR1 and CDR2 from the germline V gene are LNHDA and SQIVND (reference sequence). V was pared by 7 bases and J by 0 bases, with 10 bases between. The CDR3 bases are TGTGCCAGTAATCCCGGGTCCTCCTACGAGCAGTACTTC. Residues: CASNPGSSYEQYF.

The rearrangement uses TRBV2 and TRBJ1-1; tentative D call: TRBD1 (5 bases). The V end was cut by 3 bases, the J end by 1 base, with 12 bases between. CDR1 and CDR2 from the germline V gene are SNHLY and FYNNEI. This CDR3 is built from 15 residues. Written as DNA, the CDR3 is TGTGCCAGCAGTGACTTCGGACACCAGAACACTGAAGCTTTCTTT. It codes for CASSDFGHQNTEAFF.